One and the same sample provided the 22 T cell receptor beta chains below, sequenced in a study of T cells in Graves' hyperthyroidism and ophthalmopathy. Amplified regions were TCR beta CDR3 sequences from RNA transcripts. The primer set for the first-round RT-PCR of the TCR CDR3 was HTBI. TCRdb itself ran the multiplex PCR reads through MiXCR, one entry per CDR3 protein. The table lists 700,000 to 950,000 distinct CDR3 sequences, just over 35% of them singletons. The sequencing input was blood. These receptors were collected from a woman in her thirties or forties with Graves' hyperthyroidism.

In regard to this clonotype: A read error is possible here, since a much larger clone lies one base away. This chain connects TRBV19 to TRBJ1-3; D gene unclear. Germline lookup yields CDR1 LNHDA and CDR2 SQIVND (reference sequence). The CDR3 is made up of 14 amino acids. V was pared by 8 bases and J by 4 bases, with 15 bases between. The CDR3 loop reads CASPTALSGNTIYF. Here the CDR3 DNA reads TGTGCCAGTCCTACAGCCTTGTCAGGAAACACCATATATTTT.

This clonotype was found many times. The chain employs TRBV7-2 and TRBJ2-7; 8 bases map to TRBD2. The V and J ends lost 1 base and 7 bases, in that order; junction bases with no gene match: 9. The germline V gene has CDR1 SGHTA and CDR2 FQGNSA. CDR3 size: 15 residues. The CDR3 protein is CASSLVGAGVEEQYF. The CDR3 DNA reads TGTGCCAGCAGCTTAGTGGGAGCGGGAGTCGAAGAGCAGTACTTC. The full variable domain, with the rest looked up from reference TRBV7-2 and TRBJ2-7, is GAGVSQSPSNKVTEKGKDVELRCDPISGHTALYWYRQSLGQGLEFLIYFQGNSAPDKSGLPSDRFSAERTGGSVSTLTIQRTQQEDSAVYLCASSLVGAGVEEQYFGPGTRLTVT.

Comments on this clonotype: A read error may explain this, as a much larger clone is one base away. Here the CDR3 omits its conserved ending phenylalanine or tryptophan, so a read error is the likely source. V gene TRBV24-1 combines with J gene TRBJ1-2; 9 bases agree with TRBD1. This CDR3 is 15 amino acids long. V was clipped by 4 bases and J by 9 bases; unmatched bases: 11. Germline CDR1 and CDR2: KGHDR and SFDVKD. CDR3 bases: TGTGCCACCAGTGACCAGAGGGGACAGGGTTTGAGCTACACCATC. It is translated as CATSDQRGQGLSYTI.

This clonotype was observed at least ten times. The chain uses TRBV14 and TRBJ2-7, with unresolved D. CDR3 length: 14 residues. The ends were cut back, 1 base at V and 1 base at J, with 8 bases in the middle. Germline V lookup: CDR1 SGHDN, CDR2 FVKESK. The CDR3 loop is CASSQVTRSYEQYF. The CDR3 coding sequence is TGTGCCAGCAGCCAAGTTACACGGTCCTACGAGCAGTACTTC. The full variable domain, in which reference TRBV14 and TRBJ2-7 provide the parts outside the CDR3, is EAGVTQFPSHSVIEKGQTVTLRCDPISGHDNLYWYRRVMGKEIKFLLHFVKESKQDESGMPNNRFLAERTGGTYSTLKVQPAELEDSGVYFCASSQVTRSYEQYFGPGTRLTVT.

In the case of this clonotype: A much larger clone is a single base away; this may be a read error. This rearrangement joins TRBV20-1 to TRBJ2-7; either TRBD1 or TRBD2 may fit D (6 bases each). This CDR3 comprises 13 residues. Trimming took off 1 base at V and 4 bases at J, with 11 bases between the two ends. The germline CDR1 and CDR2 sequences are DFQATT and SNEGSKA (reference sequence). Here the CDR3 DNA reads TGCAGTGCTAGAGGGGGGGCTGATTACGAGCAGTACTTC. Encoded protein: CSARGGADYEQYF.

On this clonotype itself: One end of the junction fails to match germline, which may point to a read error. This chain connects TRBV7-2 to TRBJ1-1; unclear D gene. CDR1 and CDR2 (germline): SGHTA, FQGNSA. The CDR3 has 16 residues. The CDR3, as DNA: TGCGCCAGCAGCCAAGTGGGTCTCGGGGTAGGAACTGAAGCTTTCTTT. Residues: CASSQVGLGVGTEAFF.

This chain uses TRBV7-9 with TRBJ2-3; a weak D match, TRBD2 (5 bases). The V gene lost 8 bases and the J gene lost 5 bases, with 17 bases spanning the gap. This CDR3 comprises 14 residues. Germline V CDR1 and CDR2: SEHNR, FQNEAQ (reference sequence). The CDR3 sequence: CASGGHEVEDTQYF. CDR3 in DNA: TGTGCCAGCGGCGGGCATGAGGTCGAAGATACGCAGTATTTT.

The V and J genes are TRBV4-1 and TRBJ2-7, with D hard to call. V lost 0 bases, J lost 3 bases, and 9 bases lay in between. This CDR3 has 14 amino acids. CDR1 is MGHRA and CDR2 is YSYEKL in the germline V gene. CDR3 sequence reads: CASSQEVSNYEQYF. The CDR3 DNA reads as TGCGCCAGCAGCCAAGAGGTCAGTAACTACGAGCAGTACTTC.

Ten or more counts support this clonotype. The genes are TRBV7-2 and TRBJ1-3; 7 bases match TRBD1. From germline, CDR1 is SGHTA and CDR2 FQGNSA. The CDR3 has 14 amino acids. V gave up 7 bases and J gave up 2 bases; unmatched junction bases: 5. CDR3 DNA: TGTGCCAGCATCCCCGACAGGGCTGGAAACACCATATATTTT. This translates into CASIPDRAGNTIYF.

A word on this clonotype: This may arise from a read error, as a much more abundant clone is one base away. V is TRBV6-5 and J is TRBJ1-5, with TRBD1 identical over 7 bases. CDR3 length: 14 residues. The germline CDR1 and CDR2 sequences are MNHEY and SVGAGI. The CDR3 is CASNAQGGNRPQHF. CDR3 bases: TGTGCCAGCAACGCCCAGGGGGGCAATCGGCCCCAGCATTTT.

CDR3 amino acids: CASSLIGQPKTNTEAFF. The CDR3 DNA follows: TGTGCCAGCAGTTTAATTGGGCAGCCCAAGACTAACACTGAAGCTTTCTTT. This rearrangement joins TRBV12-3 or TRBV12-4 to TRBJ1-1; D call uncertain. Trimming took off 2 bases at V and 2 bases at J, with 18 bases between the two ends. The CDR3 is 17 residues long.

This clonotype occurred a few times. The chain has TRBV29-1 and TRBJ1-1; D is unresolved. This CDR3 is built from 11 residues. Germline V gene lookup returns CDR1 SQVTM and CDR2 ANQGSEA. The ends were cut back, 8 bases at V and 3 bases at J, with 10 bases in the middle. CDR3 DNA: TGCAGCTTGATAGAGGACACTGAAGCTTTCTTT. Amino acids: CSLIEDTEAFF. The complete variable domain, with remaining parts taken from reference TRBV29-1 and TRBJ1-1, reads SAVISQKPSRDICQRGTSLTIQCQVDSQVTMMFWYRQQPGQSLTLIATANQGSEATYESGFVIDKFPISRPNLTFSTLTVSNMSPEDSSIYLCSLIEDTEAFFGQGTRLTVV.

This clonotype was detected many times. The rearrangement uses TRBV20-1 and TRBJ2-5; D is unclear. Germline-derived CDR1 and CDR2 are DFQATT and SNEGSKA (reference sequence). The V and J ends lost 2 bases and 4 bases respectively, with 2 bases between them. This CDR3 is 10 amino acids long. The CDR3 bases are TGCAGTGCTAGACGAGAGACCCAGTACTTC. Protein sequence: CSARRETQYF.

This clonotype was counted a few times. This chain uses TRBV5-6 with TRBJ2-7, with 8 bases fitting TRBD1. CDR3 length: 12 amino acids. Germline lookup yields CDR1 SGHDT and CDR2 YYEEEE. The CDR3 DNA follows: TGTGCCAGCAGCTACATAGCGGACAGGGCTCGTGTC. Protein sequence: CASSYIADRARV.

This clonotype was detected many times. The rearrangement joins TRBV25-1 to TRBJ2-7; TRBD1 might be the D (6 bases). From germline, CDR1 is MGHDK and CDR2 SYGVNS. V dropped 4 bases and J dropped 6 bases, with 13 bases sitting between them. The CDR3 is made up of 13 amino acids. CDR3: CASSVTGTGEQYF. The CDR3 coding sequence is TGTGCCAGCAGTGTAACAGGGACGGGCGAGCAGTACTTC.

This clonotype was seen a handful of times. This chain connects TRBV6-1 to TRBJ1-5; TRBD1 might be the D (5 bases). The CDR3 has 16 residues. Between the trimmed V and J ends, which lost 5 bases and 7 bases, there was a span of 21 bases. CDR1 is MNHNS, CDR2 SASEGT, per germline. The CDR3 DNA is TGTGCCAGCAGTTCCGCCCGACAGTACCCAGCCCAGCCCCAGCATTTT. Translation gives CASSSARQYPAQPQHF.

The chain carries TRBV7-2 and TRBJ1-5; no firm D call. CDR1 is SGHTA and CDR2 is FQGNSA in the germline V gene. The CDR3 has 15 amino acids. The ends were cut back, 8 bases at V and 0 bases at J, with 14 bases in the middle. The CDR3 bases are TGTGCCAGCTCACCGGCAGTGAATAGCAATCAGCCCCAGCATTTT. Its protein is CASSPAVNSNQPQHF.

This clonotype came up many times. The chain carries TRBV7-9 and TRBJ1-6, with 10 positions matching TRBD1. This CDR3 has 15 amino acids. The junction had 5 bases not matched to a gene; V was cut back by 4 bases and J by 8 bases. Germline CDR1 and CDR2: SEHNR and FQNEAQ (reference sequence). As DNA, the CDR3 is TGTGCCAGCAGCTACTCCGGGACAGGGGATTCACCCCTCCACTTT. Its translation: CASSYSGTGDSPLHF.

Comment on this clonotype: Germline and junction disagree at one end, which may indicate a read error. The chain is built from TRBV7-7 and TRBJ2-5; 10 bases align to TRBD2. This CDR3 contains 15 residues. CDR1 and CDR2 from the germline V gene are SSHAT and FNYEAQ (reference sequence). The CDR3 here is CASSRELAGKETQYF. CDR3 DNA: TGTGCTAGCAGTCGCGAACTAGCGGGGAAAGAGACCCAGTACTTC. The variable domain in full, completed from reference TRBV7-7 and TRBJ2-5, reads GAGVSQSPRYKVTKRGQDVTLRCDPISSHATLYWYQQALGQGPEFLTYFNYEAQPDKSGLPSDRFSAERPEGSISTLTIQRTEQRDSAMYRCASSRELAGKETQYFGPGTRLLVL.

This clonotype was seen at least ten times. The rearrangement uses TRBV7-2 and TRBJ1-2; D unclear. Trimming left V 1 base short and J 3 bases short, with 9 bases between. The CDR3 contains 14 residues. Germline CDR1 is SGHTA and CDR2 is FQGNSA. The CDR3 region has the DNA TGTGCCAGCAGCTTAGGGCCTGCGGACTATGGCTACACCTTC. Translating gives CASSLGPADYGYTF.

This rearrangement joins TRBV19 to TRBJ1-6; D remains unclear. The V end lost 2 bases, the J end lost 4 bases, and 12 bases lay between the germline ends. This CDR3 has 16 residues. Germline V gene sequence: CDR1 LNHDA, CDR2 SQIVND (reference sequence). The CDR3 protein is CASSIRVGNYNSPLHF. In DNA, the CDR3 is TGTGCCAGTAGTATAAGAGTTGGGAATTATAATTCACCCCTCCACTTT. Using reference TRBV19 and TRBJ1-6 for the parts outside the CDR3, the full variable domain is DGGITQSPKYLFRKEGQNVTLSCEQNLNHDAMYWYRQDPGQGLRLIYYSQIVNDFQKGDIAEGYSVSREKKESFPLTVTSAQKNPTAFYLCASSIRVGNYNSPLHFGNGTRLTVT.

Worth noting for this clonotype: A much larger clone lies one base from this, so it may be a read error. The V and J genes are TRBV7-2 and TRBJ2-5, with D possibly being TRBD1 (6 bases). Germline-derived CDR1 and CDR2 are SGHTA and FQGNSA. V was clipped by 1 base and J by 5 bases, with 11 bases between them. The CDR3 loop spans 14 amino acids. CDR3 loop: CASSLVQRGETQYF. In DNA form, the CDR3 reads TGTGCCAGCAGCTTAGTCCAGAGGGGGGAGACCCAGTACTTC.